The 31 T cell receptor beta chains given below trace back to one sample, sequenced in a study of shared clonotypes between healthy human individuals. Repertoires were generated with immunoSEQ multiplex PCR, while TCRdb's copy carries only in-frame clones and drops some. In the table there are about 1.5 million clones, approximately 98% of which are singletons. Sequencing used naive CD4+ T cells sorted from blood. The subset here: CD45RA+ positively selected. These receptors originate from a man under 40 in good health.

The rearrangement uses TRBV10-1 and TRBJ2-7; 8 nucleotides align to TRBD2. J was trimmed by 6 bases and V by 4 bases; bases with no gene match: 2. Germline V gene data show CDR1 as WNHNN and CDR2 as SYGVQD (reference sequence). This CDR3 has 12 residues. The CDR3 spells CASSAGLAEQYF. In DNA, the CDR3 is TGCGCCAGCAGTGCCGGACTAGCCGAGCAGTACTTC.

As concerns this clone: Other DNA sequences in this specimen translate into the identical CDR3. The V and J genes are TRBV9 and TRBJ2-5; the match to TRBD2 covers 7 bases. The CDR3 has 14 residues. The germline V gene encodes CDR1 SGDLS and CDR2 YYNGEE. The J segment lost 4 bases and the V segment lost 0 bases, leaving 3 bases of the junction unmatched. CDR3 region: CASSVGGRGETQYF. The CDR3 bases are TGTGCCAGCAGCGTAGGAGGGAGGGGAGAGACCCAGTACTTC.

This chain joins TRBV7-7 and TRBJ2-7; D is undetermined. The germline V gene encodes CDR1 SSHAT and CDR2 FNYEAQ (reference sequence). This CDR3 region has 13 residues. Trimming left V 1 base short and J 6 bases short, with 10 bases between. The CDR3 region is CASSLGQASEQYF. CDR3 DNA sequence: TGTGCCAGCAGCTTAGGCCAGGCGAGCGAGCAGTACTTC.

The rearrangement joins TRBV7-8 to TRBJ1-5, with D perhaps matching TRBD1 (6 bases). V lost 1 base to trimming and J lost 3 bases, with 16 bases between them. In germline, CDR1 is SGHVS, CDR2 FQNEAQ. This CDR3 is 17 amino acids long. CDR3 protein: CASSLVPRGSVNQPQHF. The CDR3 region has the DNA TGTGCCAGCAGCTTAGTTCCCAGGGGATCAGTCAATCAGCCCCAGCATTTT.

The genes are TRBV30 and TRBJ2-2; D is possibly TRBD1 (6 bases). Germline lookup yields CDR1 GTSNPN and CDR2 SVGIG (reference sequence). The germline V and J ends were trimmed by 0 bases and 7 bases, with 9 bases remaining between them. There are 13 residues in the CDR3. The CDR3 protein is CAWSVWGLGELFF. CDR3 DNA sequence: TGTGCCTGGAGTGTATGGGGGCTCGGGGAGCTGTTTTTT.

The chain is built from TRBV7-3 and TRBJ2-1; 7 bases are a match to TRBD2. Germline-derived CDR1 and CDR2 are SGHTA and FQGTGA. This CDR3 contains 12 residues. The trim removed 4 bases at V and 9 bases at J, leaving 3 bases unmatched. In DNA form, the CDR3 reads TGTGCCAGCAGCTCCTCTAGCGGTGAGCAGTTCTTC. Its translation: CASSSSSGEQFF.

This chain uses TRBV7-3 with TRBJ2-7; tentative D call: TRBD2 (5 bases). V lost 5 bases to trimming and J lost 0 bases, with 14 bases between them. The length of the CDR3 is 15 residues. Germline V gives CDR1 SGHTA, CDR2 FQGTGA. This CDR3 is CASSKRSGGSYEQYF. CDR3 bases: TGTGCCAGCAGCAAAAGGTCTGGAGGCTCCTACGAGCAGTACTTC.

This clone is a singleton in its sample. The chain recombines TRBV14 with TRBJ2-7; 7 bases line up with TRBD2. The CDR3 has 15 residues. The V gene's germline CDR1 is SGHDN and CDR2 FVKESK. With 5 bases clipped from V and 2 bases from J, the junction kept 9 bases outside the gene matches. This CDR3 reads CASSFGLGSAYEQYF. The CDR3 coding sequence is TGTGCCAGCAGCTTCGGACTAGGTAGTGCCTACGAGCAGTACTTC. The full variable domain, with the rest looked up from reference TRBV14 and TRBJ2-7, is EAGVTQFPSHSVIEKGQTVTLRCDPISGHDNLYWYRRVMGKEIKFLLHFVKESKQDESGMPNNRFLAERTGGTYSTLKVQPAELEDSGVYFCASSFGLGSAYEQYFGPGTRLTVT.

This chain connects TRBV5-1 to TRBJ2-6, with 10 bases that match TRBD1. The CDR3 runs to 17 residues. V lost 1 base, J lost 4 bases, and 5 bases stayed unmatched. CDR1 and CDR2 from the germline V gene are SGHRS and YFSETQ. The CDR3 DNA reads TGCGCCAGCAGCTTGCCGGGACAGGGGTCAGGGGCCAACGTCCTGACTTTC. Translating gives CASSLPGQGSGANVLTF. Full variable domain (outside the CDR3, taken from reference TRBV5-1 and TRBJ2-6): KAGVTQTPRYLIKTRGQQVTLSCSPISGHRSVSWYQQTPGQGLQFLFEYFSETQRNKGNFPGRFSGRQFSNSRSEMNVSTLELGDSALYLCASSLPGQGSGANVLTFGAGSRLTVL.

V is TRBV11-1 and J is TRBJ2-1; either TRBD1 or TRBD2 may supply D (6 bases each). Germline V gene lookup returns CDR1 SGHAT and CDR2 FQDESV (reference sequence). The V end lost 11 bases, the J end lost 3 bases, and 14 bases lay between the germline ends. CDR3 length equals 13 residues. The CDR3: CAVSGAIYNEQFF. The CDR3 coding sequence is TGTGCCGTTTCGGGGGCTATCTACAATGAGCAGTTCTTC.

This rearrangement joins TRBV28 to TRBJ2-1; tentatively, D is TRBD1 or TRBD2 (5 bases each). Trimming cost V 6 bases and J 6 bases, with 21 bases left between them. Germline values: CDR1 MDHEN, CDR2 SYDVKM. This CDR3 has 16 residues. The CDR3 protein is CASSPRRWAGFNEQFF. For the CDR3, the DNA is TGTGCCAGCAGCCCGCGGAGGTGGGCAGGGTTCAATGAGCAGTTCTTC.

This sequence joins TRBV18 and TRBJ1-1, with a weak D call TRBD1 (5 bases). Germline CDR1 and CDR2: KGHSH and LQKENI. V was shortened by 1 base and J by 1 base, with 16 bases between the two germline ends. The CDR3 has 17 amino acids. The CDR3 DNA reads as TGTGCCAGCTCACCACTCCCAGGGAGGACGGGGAACACTGAAGCTTTCTTT. This translates into CASSPLPGRTGNTEAFF.

The V and J genes are TRBV5-5 and TRBJ2-3; D is unresolved. The germline V gene has CDR1 SGHKS and CDR2 YYEKEE (reference sequence). Trimming removed 3 bases at V and 3 bases at J, with 5 bases between. The CDR3 totals 12 residues. The CDR3 protein is CASSSLTDTQYF. The DNA of the CDR3 is TGTGCCAGCAGCTCCCTGACAGATACGCAGTATTTT.

J is TRBJ2-1 and V is TRBV5-4; TRBD2 matches 12 bases. With 0 bases clipped from V and 3 bases from J, the junction kept 10 bases outside the gene matches. The length of the CDR3 is 19 residues. Germline CDR1 is SGHNT and CDR2 is YYREEE (reference sequence). CDR3 residues: CASSLGLARTSGDYNEQFF. The CDR3 DNA sequence: TGTGCCAGCAGCTTGGGCCTCGCTAGGACTAGCGGGGACTACAATGAGCAGTTCTTC.

In nucleotides, the CDR3 is TGCGCCAGCAGCCACCCCGAAAGTGAAGCTTTCTTT. As protein: CASSHPESEAFF. The chain uses TRBV4-1 and TRBJ1-1; D gene ambiguous. CDR3 length equals 12 residues. Germline V gene sequence: CDR1 MGHRA, CDR2 YSYEKL. Trimming left V 3 bases short and J 7 bases short, with 9 bases between.

The genes are TRBV7-2 and TRBJ1-2, with D hard to call. CDR3 length equals 13 residues. Germline-derived CDR1 and CDR2 are SGHTA and FQGNSA. The V gene lost 2 bases and the J gene lost 4 bases, with 8 bases spanning the gap. CDR3 protein: CASSLRNSYGYTF. CDR3 sequence (DNA): TGTGCCAGCAGCTTAAGGAATTCCTATGGCTACACCTTC.

The V gene is TRBV18, the J gene TRBJ2-1, with D unresolved. Germline V gene data show CDR1 as KGHSH and CDR2 as LQKENI. CDR3 length: 12 residues. The V gene lost 6 bases and the J gene lost 9 bases, with 12 bases spanning the gap. The CDR3 loop is CASSYLRSEQFF. CDR3 nucleotides: TGTGCCAGCTCGTACCTCCGAAGTGAGCAGTTCTTC.

The rearrangement uses TRBV27 and TRBJ1-5, with a tentative D call TRBD1 (5 bases). The CDR3 is 15 residues long. Between the trimmed V and J ends, which lost 3 bases and 4 bases, there was a span of 13 bases. Germline loops: CDR1 MNHEY, CDR2 SMNVEV (reference sequence). The CDR3: CASSFAGKRNQPQHF. The CDR3 DNA sequence: TGTGCCAGCAGTTTTGCAGGGAAGAGGAATCAGCCCCAGCATTTT.

The genes are TRBV2 and TRBJ2-7, with D perhaps given as TRBD1 or TRBD2 (5 bases each). The V and J ends lost 5 bases and 1 base respectively, with 9 bases between them. The CDR3 has 13 amino acids. Germline CDR1 and CDR2: SNHLY and FYNNEI. This chain's CDR3 is CASSWDLSYEQYF. The CDR3, as DNA: TGTGCCAGCAGTTGGGACCTTTCCTACGAGCAGTACTTC.

The chain links TRBV10-3 to TRBJ2-3; 11 positions match TRBD2. The junction had 9 bases not matched to a gene; V was cut back by 4 bases and J by 6 bases. Per germline, CDR1 ENHRY and CDR2 SYGVKD. This CDR3 is built from 16 residues. CDR3 bases: TGTGCCATCAGTGCGACTAGCGGGACCTATTGGGATACGCAGTATTTT. Its protein product is CAISATSGTYWDTQYF.

This clone came up once. The J gene is TRBJ2-2, the V gene TRBV19, with D unresolved. The CDR3 is made up of 14 amino acids. V was clipped by 5 bases and J by 3 bases, with 10 bases between them. Germline CDR1 is LNHDA and CDR2 is SQIVND (reference sequence). The CDR3 spells CASSLHGYTGELFF. CDR3 DNA: TGTGCCAGTAGTCTTCACGGGTACACCGGGGAGCTGTTTTTT.

The chain recombines TRBV10-3 with TRBJ1-1; no reliable D call. This CDR3 has 15 residues. The ends were cut back, 0 bases at V and 3 bases at J, with 11 bases in the middle. Germline assignment: CDR1 ENHRY and CDR2 SYGVKD. The CDR3 protein is CAISESKWGDTEAFF. The CDR3 DNA sequence: TGTGCCATCAGTGAGTCGAAGTGGGGAGACACTGAAGCTTTCTTT.

The chain combines TRBV2 with TRBJ2-1; possibly TRBD1 for D (5 bases). The CDR3 has 13 amino acids. V was clipped by 8 bases and J by 7 bases, with 15 bases between them. The germline V gene has CDR1 SNHLY and CDR2 FYNNEI. CDR3 nucleotide sequence: TGTGCCAGCGGCCCAGGGCGAGGTAATGAGCAGTTCTTC. Protein sequence: CASGPGRGNEQFF.

V usage is TRBV5-1 and J usage is TRBJ1-2, with unresolved D. The CDR3 length is 14 residues. V was cut by 4 bases and J by 0 bases, with 10 bases left in between. Germline CDR1 and CDR2: SGHRS and YFSETQ. The CDR3 bases are TGCGCCAGCAGCCTGAATGGGCCTAACTATGGCTACACCTTC. Amino acid sequence: CASSLNGPNYGYTF.

As concerns this clone: Other DNA sequences within the sample encode an identical CDR3. The gene calls are TRBV18 and TRBJ1-5, with a weak D call TRBD1 (6 bases). Trimming took 0 bases from V and 7 from J, leaving 10 bases between them. The CDR3 spans 14 residues. The germline gives CDR1 KGHSH, CDR2 LQKENI. The CDR3 here is CASSPPGGGQPQHF. In DNA form, the CDR3 reads TGTGCCAGCTCACCACCGGGGGGCGGGCAGCCCCAGCATTTT.

This clone was seen a single time. Within the sample, other DNA sequences also encode this same CDR3. The J gene is TRBJ1-1, the V gene TRBV6-5, with D hard to call. The CDR3 sequence is 12 residues long. With 6 bases removed from V and 2 bases from J, the gap between germline ends came to 7 bases. CDR1 is MNHEY and CDR2 is SVGAGI in the germline V gene. CDR3 amino acids: CASRTANTEAFF. CDR3 sequence (DNA): TGTGCCAGCAGGACGGCTAACACTGAAGCTTTCTTT.

The chain has TRBV5-4 and TRBJ2-1, with 13 bases fitting TRBD2. Losses at the gene ends were 0 bases for V and 7 bases for J; bases not matched to a gene: 4. The CDR3 spans 16 residues. Germline V lookup: CDR1 SGHNT, CDR2 YYREEE (reference sequence). CDR3 sequence reads: CASSLGGLAGRNEQFF. The CDR3 nucleotides are TGTGCCAGCAGCTTGGGGGGACTAGCGGGAAGGAATGAGCAGTTCTTC. Filled out from reference TRBV5-4 and TRBJ2-1, the complete variable domain reads ETGVTQSPTHLIKTRGQQVTLRCSSQSGHNTVSWYQQALGQGPQFIFQYYREEENGRGNFPPRFSGLQFPNYSSELNVNALELDDSALYLCASSLGGLAGRNEQFFGPGTRLTVL.

The J gene is TRBJ2-6, the V gene TRBV27; TRBD2 might be the D (6 bases). V was trimmed by 8 bases and J by 0 bases, leaving 14 bases between them. This CDR3 comprises 16 residues. Germline assignment: CDR1 MNHEY and CDR2 SMNVEV (reference sequence). CDR3 residues: CASGIAVNSGANVLTF. The CDR3 bases are TGTGCCAGCGGAATAGCGGTTAACTCTGGGGCCAACGTCCTGACTTTC.

To note about this clone: Other DNA sequences in this specimen translate into the identical CDR3. The rearrangement joins TRBV2 to TRBJ2-7, with a weak D call TRBD1 (5 bases). CDR1 is SNHLY, CDR2 FYNNEI, per germline. CDR3 length: 13 amino acids. With 6 bases removed from V and 0 bases from J, the gap between germline ends came to 9 bases. The CDR3 loop reads CASRAGPSYEQYF. Here the CDR3 DNA reads TGTGCCAGCAGAGCAGGGCCCTCCTACGAGCAGTACTTC.

The V and J genes are TRBV5-1 and TRBJ2-1, with 8 bases lining up with TRBD2. The junction had 7 bases not matched to a gene; V was cut back by 4 bases and J by 7 bases. Germline CDR1 is SGHRS and CDR2 is YFSETQ. This CDR3 comprises 14 residues. CDR3 region: CASSPGTSLNEQFF. CDR3 bases: TGCGCCAGCAGCCCAGGGACTAGTCTTAATGAGCAGTTCTTC. The entire variable domain, with the rest obtained from reference TRBV5-1 and TRBJ2-1, is as follows: KAGVTQTPRYLIKTRGQQVTLSCSPISGHRSVSWYQQTPGQGLQFLFEYFSETQRNKGNFPGRFSGRQFSNSRSEMNVSTLELGDSALYLCASSPGTSLNEQFFGPGTRLTVL.

The CDR3 here is CASSIGQSQHF. The CDR3 DNA is TGTGCCAGTAGTATAGGACAGTCCCAGCATTTT. The V and J genes are TRBV19 and TRBJ1-5, with a possible D match to TRBD1 (5 bases). V was shortened by 1 base and J by 11 bases, with 6 bases between the two germline ends. The CDR3 extends over 11 amino acids. In germline, CDR1 is LNHDA, CDR2 SQIVND (reference sequence).